This TCR beta chain derives from a study of vaccination and CD4 T cells after COVID-19. As for the study in general: There were six male and four female convalescents, and two of them were Hispanic. Each control culture was treated with a CEFX pool, an HIV-1 Nef pool, or no peptide. General study points: Counts of SARS-CoV-2-reactive clonotypes had a median that went from approximately 21 to 40, a nonsignificant change.

Regarding treatment: approximately 9-day PBMC culture with coronavirus spike peptide pools or control peptides (ViraFEST assay). Antigen-specific T cells were expanded with peptide pools by ViraFEST, and TCRs were then sequenced. A few counts support this clonotype. What it recognizes is unknown. Sequencing of DNA taken from cultured CD4+ T cells relied on the Oncomine TCR Beta short-read assay. In TCRdb, the PCR reads were re-called with MiXCR into one record per CDR3 protein. The profile shows fewer than 20,000 distinct CDR3 sequences, approximately 50% of them singletons. The V gene lost 0 bases and the J gene lost 10 bases, with 12 bases spanning the gap. The CDR3 totals 12 residues. CDR1 DFQATT and CDR2 SNEGSKA come from the germline V gene (reference sequence).

The specimen comprised CD4+ T cells from blood, cultured in vitro, sampled before SARS-CoV-2 vaccination. This rearrangement joins TRBV20-1 to TRBJ1-1; D is unclear. The receptor comes from a human donor who had recovered from COVID-19. CDR3 sequence (DNA): TGCAGTGCTAGAGAGGATGGCCCGCGAGCTTTCTTT. Encoded protein: CSAREDGPRAFF.